Listed below are T cell receptor beta chains from one sample, sequenced in a study of shared clonotypes between healthy human individuals. Assay used: immunoSEQ multiplex PCR; TCRdb lists only in-frame clones, some missing. The sample includes roughly 2.5 million clones, approximately 92% of them seen just once. The sequenced sample was naive CD4+ T cells sorted from blood. Receptor source: a man younger than 35 in good health. Each CDR3 is given with its conserved first and last residue. D genes are given only for firm matches. Clone size is shown for a subset of rows, as once, few, many or a class of expanded clone.

d_call: TRBD2
j_call: TRBJ2-5
v_call: TRBV10-3
clone_size: once
cdr3_aa: CAISELGLAVPYQETQYF
cdr3_nt: TGTGCCATCAGTGAGCTAGGACTAGCGGTCCCGTACCAAGAGACCCAGTACTTC

d_call: .
j_call: TRBJ2-2
v_call: TRBV7-2
clone_size: .
cdr3_aa: CASRSMGTGELFF
cdr3_nt: TGTGCCAGCAGGTCCATGGGGACCGGGGAGCTGTTTTTT

d_call: .
j_call: TRBJ1-3
v_call: TRBV7-2
clone_size: .
cdr3_aa: CASSLMGGNTIYF
cdr3_nt: TGTGCCAGCAGCTTAATGGGTGGAAACACCATATATTTT

d_call: TRBD2
j_call: TRBJ2-1
v_call: TRBV10-3
clone_size: .
cdr3_aa: CAISGTGLAGDGEQFF
cdr3_nt: TGTGCCATCAGCGGGACAGGACTAGCGGGAGACGGGGAGCAGTTCTTC

d_call: TRBD2
j_call: TRBJ2-1
v_call: TRBV7-2
clone_size: .
cdr3_aa: CASSSQGVGRGRLREQFF
cdr3_nt: TGTGCCAGCAGCTCCCAGGGAGTGGGGCGGGGGAGGTTACGGGAGCAGTTCTTC

d_call: .
j_call: TRBJ2-5
v_call: TRBV5-1
clone_size: .
cdr3_aa: CASSPQGMSLAQYF
cdr3_nt: TGCGCCAGCAGCCCCCAGGGGATGTCTTTGGCCCAGTACTTC

d_call: .
j_call: TRBJ2-1
v_call: TRBV29-1
clone_size: .
cdr3_aa: CSVPGGGSNEQFF
cdr3_nt: TGCAGCGTTCCAGGGGGGGGGTCCAATGAGCAGTTCTTC

d_call: TRBD1
j_call: TRBJ1-2
v_call: TRBV6-6
clone_size: .
cdr3_aa: CASSPSTGSPYGYTF
cdr3_nt: TGTGCCAGCAGTCCTTCGACAGGGAGCCCCTATGGCTACACCTTC

d_call: .
j_call: TRBJ1-2
v_call: TRBV5-4
clone_size: .
cdr3_aa: CASSFAWTRGANYGYTF
cdr3_nt: TGTGCCAGCAGCTTCGCCTGGACGAGGGGGGCCAACTATGGCTACACCTTC

d_call: .
j_call: TRBJ1-4
v_call: TRBV7-8
clone_size: .
cdr3_aa: CASSSSGLSNEKLFF
cdr3_nt: TGTGCCAGCAGCTCCTCAGGGTTATCTAATGAAAAACTGTTTTTT

d_call: .
j_call: TRBJ2-2
v_call: TRBV4-3
clone_size: .
cdr3_aa: CASSHPGIGELFF
cdr3_nt: TGCGCCAGCAGCCACCCCGGGATCGGGGAGCTGTTTTTT

d_call: .
j_call: TRBJ2-1
v_call: TRBV30
clone_size: .
cdr3_aa: CAWSGPGGRSNEQFF
cdr3_nt: TGTGCCTGGAGTGGCCCCGGGGGCCGTTCCAATGAGCAGTTCTTC

d_call: .
j_call: TRBJ2-7
v_call: TRBV11-2
clone_size: .
cdr3_aa: CASSLGVVLGEQYF
cdr3_nt: TGTGCCAGCAGCTTAGGTGTGGTCCTGGGCGAGCAGTACTTC

d_call: TRBD1
j_call: TRBJ1-1
v_call: TRBV9
clone_size: .
cdr3_aa: CASSKQGSTEAFF
cdr3_nt: TGTGCCAGCAGCAAACAGGGGTCGACTGAAGCTTTCTTT

d_call: .
j_call: TRBJ2-7
v_call: TRBV5-6
clone_size: .
cdr3_aa: CASSITDYEQYF
cdr3_nt: TGTGCCAGCAGCATTACAGATTACGAGCAGTACTTC

d_call: .
j_call: TRBJ2-6
v_call: TRBV5-1
clone_size: .
cdr3_aa: CASSLGRVYSGANVLTF
cdr3_nt: TGCGCCAGCAGCTTGGGCAGGGTCTACTCTGGGGCCAACGTCCTGACTTTC

d_call: TRBD2
j_call: TRBJ2-2
v_call: TRBV5-8
clone_size: .
cdr3_aa: CASSRGLAGRNTGELFF
cdr3_nt: TGTGCCAGCAGCAGGGGACTAGCGGGACGGAACACCGGGGAGCTGTTTTTT

d_call: .
j_call: TRBJ2-3
v_call: TRBV4-3
clone_size: .
cdr3_aa: CASSQDLGGVKTDTQYF
cdr3_nt: TGCGCCAGCAGCCAAGATCTTGGCGGGGTTAAAACAGATACGCAGTATTTT

d_call: .
j_call: TRBJ1-5
v_call: TRBV7-6
clone_size: .
cdr3_aa: CASSSDTNQPQHF
cdr3_nt: TGTGCCAGCAGCTCTGACACGAATCAGCCCCAGCATTTT

d_call: .
j_call: TRBJ2-5
v_call: TRBV19
clone_size: .
cdr3_aa: CASSIGHRQETQYF
cdr3_nt: TGTGCCAGTAGTATTGGACATCGACAAGAGACCCAGTACTTC

d_call: .
j_call: TRBJ1-5
v_call: TRBV28
clone_size: .
cdr3_aa: CASDRGYNQPQHF
cdr3_nt: TGTGCCAGCGATCGCGGCTACAATCAGCCCCAGCATTTT

d_call: TRBD1
j_call: TRBJ2-2
v_call: TRBV11-2
clone_size: .
cdr3_aa: CASSYRGSDTGELFF
cdr3_nt: TGTGCCAGCAGCTACAGGGGCTCGGACACCGGGGAGCTGTTTTTT

d_call: TRBD2
j_call: TRBJ2-7
v_call: TRBV30
clone_size: .
cdr3_aa: CAWSHGAGGRYEQYF
cdr3_nt: TGTGCCTGGAGCCATGGAGCGGGGGGGCGATACGAGCAGTACTTC

d_call: TRBD1
j_call: TRBJ2-7
v_call: TRBV19
clone_size: .
cdr3_aa: CASRETGGSYEQYF
cdr3_nt: TGTGCCAGTAGAGAAACAGGGGGATCCTACGAGCAGTACTTC

d_call: .
j_call: TRBJ1-1
v_call: TRBV6-5
clone_size: .
cdr3_aa: CASSSPGSLNTEAFF
cdr3_nt: TGTGCCAGCAGTTCCCCCGGCAGCTTGAACACTGAAGCTTTCTTT

d_call: .
j_call: TRBJ2-7
v_call: TRBV28
clone_size: .
cdr3_aa: CASSGGNPYEQYF
cdr3_nt: TGTGCCAGCAGTGGGGGGAATCCCTACGAGCAGTACTTC

d_call: .
j_call: TRBJ2-3
v_call: TRBV4-3
clone_size: .
cdr3_aa: CASSLGRGNLDTQYF
cdr3_nt: TGCGCCAGCAGCCTAGGTCGGGGCAACTTAGATACGCAGTATTTT

d_call: .
j_call: TRBJ2-5
v_call: TRBV9
clone_size: once
cdr3_aa: CASSVGVDSYQETQYF
cdr3_nt: TGTGCCAGCAGCGTAGGCGTCGACAGCTACCAAGAGACCCAGTACTTC

d_call: .
j_call: TRBJ1-2
v_call: TRBV29-1
clone_size: few
cdr3_aa: CSVTGLDYGYTF
cdr3_nt: TGCAGCGTAACGGGCCTCGACTATGGCTACACCTTC

d_call: TRBD2
j_call: TRBJ2-7
v_call: TRBV4-1
clone_size: .
cdr3_aa: CASSPRLADRREQYF
cdr3_nt: TGCGCCAGCAGCCCGCGACTAGCGGACCGGCGCGAGCAGTACTTC

d_call: .
j_call: TRBJ2-7
v_call: TRBV5-6
clone_size: .
cdr3_aa: CASSLAVQALYEQYF
cdr3_nt: TGTGCCAGCAGCTTGGCCGTACAGGCTCTCTACGAGCAGTACTTC

d_call: .
j_call: TRBJ2-1
v_call: TRBV6-1
clone_size: .
cdr3_aa: CASSEEGGYYNEQFF
cdr3_nt: TGTGCCAGCAGTGAAGAGGGGGGGTATTACAATGAGCAGTTCTTC

d_call: .
j_call: TRBJ2-3
v_call: TRBV5-4
clone_size: .
cdr3_aa: CASSAATGTDTQYF
cdr3_nt: TGTGCCAGCAGCGCCGCGACAGGCACAGATACGCAGTATTTT

d_call: .
j_call: TRBJ1-4
v_call: TRBV6-6
clone_size: .
cdr3_aa: CASSIRQSGEKLFF
cdr3_nt: TGTGCCAGCAGTATCCGACAGAGCGGAGAAAAACTGTTTTTT

d_call: .
j_call: TRBJ2-3
v_call: TRBV13
clone_size: .
cdr3_aa: CASTHRIFDVDTQYF
cdr3_nt: TGTGCCAGCACCCACAGGATATTTGACGTAGATACGCAGTATTTT

d_call: .
j_call: TRBJ1-1
v_call: TRBV5-1
clone_size: .
cdr3_aa: CASSFSLGVAEAFF
cdr3_nt: TGCGCCAGCAGCTTCAGTCTAGGGGTCGCTGAAGCTTTCTTT

d_call: .
j_call: TRBJ2-3
v_call: TRBV6-1
clone_size: .
cdr3_aa: CASSVTADTQYF
cdr3_nt: TGTGCCAGCAGTGTTACCGCAGATACGCAGTATTTT

d_call: TRBD1
j_call: TRBJ2-1
v_call: TRBV2
clone_size: .
cdr3_aa: CASRETGTGTEQFF
cdr3_nt: TGTGCCAGCAGGGAAACCGGGACAGGGACTGAGCAGTTCTTC

d_call: TRBD2
j_call: TRBJ2-7
v_call: TRBV29-1
clone_size: .
cdr3_aa: CSVGRGDDEQYF
cdr3_nt: TGCAGCGTTGGCCGGGGGGACGACGAGCAGTACTTC

d_call: TRBD2
j_call: TRBJ2-5
v_call: TRBV30
clone_size: .
cdr3_aa: CAWTSGRTGETQYF
cdr3_nt: TGTGCCTGGACTAGCGGGAGGACCGGGGAGACCCAGTACTTC

d_call: .
j_call: TRBJ2-5
v_call: TRBV7-7
clone_size: .
cdr3_aa: CASSLQVAGETQYF
cdr3_nt: TGTGCTAGCAGCTTACAGGTGGCGGGGGAGACCCAGTACTTC

d_call: TRBD2
j_call: TRBJ2-5
v_call: TRBV5-1
clone_size: .
cdr3_aa: CASSRGLAETQYF
cdr3_nt: TGCGCCAGCAGCCGGGGACTAGCGGAGACCCAGTACTTC

d_call: .
j_call: TRBJ2-5
v_call: TRBV7-8
clone_size: .
cdr3_aa: CASSLGIQAQYF
cdr3_nt: TGTGCCAGCAGCTTAGGGATCCAGGCCCAGTACTTC

d_call: .
j_call: TRBJ2-7
v_call: TRBV10-3
clone_size: once
cdr3_aa: CATAGTDAILQGRHF
cdr3_nt: TGTGCCACCGCGGGGACGGACGCAATTCTTCAGGGTAGGCACTTC